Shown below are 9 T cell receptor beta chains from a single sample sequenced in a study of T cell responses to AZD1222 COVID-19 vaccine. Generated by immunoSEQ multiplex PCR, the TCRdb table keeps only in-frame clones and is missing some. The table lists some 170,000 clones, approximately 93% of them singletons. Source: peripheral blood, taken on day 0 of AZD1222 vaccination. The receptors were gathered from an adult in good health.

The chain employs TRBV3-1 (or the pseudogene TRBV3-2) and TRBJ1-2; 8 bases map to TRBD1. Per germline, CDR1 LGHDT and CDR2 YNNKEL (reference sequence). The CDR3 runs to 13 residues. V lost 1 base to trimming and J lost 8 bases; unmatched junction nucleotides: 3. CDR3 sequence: CASSQAGGEGYTF. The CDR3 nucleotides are TGTGCCAGCAGCCAAGCAGGGGGCGAGGGCTACACCTTC.

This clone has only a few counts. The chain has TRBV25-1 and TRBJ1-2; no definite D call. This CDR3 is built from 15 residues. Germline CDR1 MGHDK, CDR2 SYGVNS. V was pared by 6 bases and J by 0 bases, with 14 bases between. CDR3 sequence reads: CASSGSEFTNYGYTF. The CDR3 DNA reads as TGTGCCAGCAGCGGATCAGAATTTACTAACTATGGCTACACCTTC.

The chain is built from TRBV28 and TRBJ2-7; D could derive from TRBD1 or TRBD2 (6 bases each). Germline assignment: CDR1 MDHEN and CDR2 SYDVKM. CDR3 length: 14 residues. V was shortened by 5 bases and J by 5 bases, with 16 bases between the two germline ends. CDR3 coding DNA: TGTGCCAGCAGTCCCTGGAGGGGGATCCACGAGCAGTACTTC. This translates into CASSPWRGIHEQYF.

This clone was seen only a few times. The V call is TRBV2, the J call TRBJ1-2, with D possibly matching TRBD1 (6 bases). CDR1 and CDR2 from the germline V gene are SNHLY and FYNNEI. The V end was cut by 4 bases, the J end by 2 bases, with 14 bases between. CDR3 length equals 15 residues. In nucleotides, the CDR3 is TGTGCCAGCAGTGCCCTTGGACAGACGAACTATGGCTACACCTTC. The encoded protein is CASSALGQTNYGYTF.

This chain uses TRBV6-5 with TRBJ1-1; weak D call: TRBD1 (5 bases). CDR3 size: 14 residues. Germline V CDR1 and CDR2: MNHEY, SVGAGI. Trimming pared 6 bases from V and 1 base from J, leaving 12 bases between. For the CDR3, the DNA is TGTGCCAGCAGGCTAAAACAGGAGAACACTGAAGCTTTCTTT. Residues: CASRLKQENTEAFF.

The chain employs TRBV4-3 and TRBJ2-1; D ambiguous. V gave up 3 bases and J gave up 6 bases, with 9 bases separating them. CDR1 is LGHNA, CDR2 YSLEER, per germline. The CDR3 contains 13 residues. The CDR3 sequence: CASSQQTPNEQFF. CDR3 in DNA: TGCGCCAGCAGCCAGCAAACCCCCAATGAGCAGTTCTTC.

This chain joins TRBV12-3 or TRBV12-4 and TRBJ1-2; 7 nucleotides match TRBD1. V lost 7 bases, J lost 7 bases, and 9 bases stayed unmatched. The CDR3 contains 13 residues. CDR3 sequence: CASNTIRQGGYTF. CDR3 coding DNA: TGTGCCAGCAATACTATTAGACAGGGTGGCTACACCTTC.

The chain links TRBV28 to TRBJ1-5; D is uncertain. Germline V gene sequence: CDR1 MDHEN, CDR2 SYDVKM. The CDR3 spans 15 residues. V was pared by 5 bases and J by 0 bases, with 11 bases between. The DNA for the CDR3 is TGTGCCAGCAGTCGGAGTAGTTATAGCAATCAGCCCCAGCATTTT. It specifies CASSRSSYSNQPQHF.

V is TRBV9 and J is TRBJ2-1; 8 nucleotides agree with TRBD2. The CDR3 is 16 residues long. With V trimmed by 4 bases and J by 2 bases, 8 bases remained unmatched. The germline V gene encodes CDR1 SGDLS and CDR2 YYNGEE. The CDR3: CASSRRLAGTYNEQFF. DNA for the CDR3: TGTGCCAGCAGCCGTAGGCTAGCGGGTACCTACAATGAGCAGTTCTTC.